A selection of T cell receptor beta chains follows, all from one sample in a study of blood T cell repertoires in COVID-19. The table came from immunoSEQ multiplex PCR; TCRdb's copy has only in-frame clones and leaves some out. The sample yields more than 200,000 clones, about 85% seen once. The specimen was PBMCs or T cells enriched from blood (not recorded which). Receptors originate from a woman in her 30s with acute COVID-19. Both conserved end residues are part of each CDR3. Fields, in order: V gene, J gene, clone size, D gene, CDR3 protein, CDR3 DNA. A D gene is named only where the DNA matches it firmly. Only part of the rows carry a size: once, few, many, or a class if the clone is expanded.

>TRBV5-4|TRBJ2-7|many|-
CASSLDTSLYEQYF
TGTGCCAGCAGCTTGGATACTAGCCTATACGAGCAGTACTTC
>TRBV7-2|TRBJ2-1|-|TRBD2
CASSLELAGVPGEQFF
TGTGCCAGCAGCTTAGAGCTAGCGGGAGTTCCTGGTGAGCAGTTCTTC
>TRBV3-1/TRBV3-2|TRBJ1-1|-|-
CASSPGQTNTEAFF
TGTGCCAGCAGCCCCGGACAGACGAACACTGAAGCTTTCTTT
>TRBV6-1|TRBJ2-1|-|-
CASSEQVNEQFF
TGTGCCAGCAGTGAACAGGTGAATGAGCAGTTCTTC
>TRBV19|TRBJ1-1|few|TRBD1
CASRRQGASTEAFF
TGTGCCAGTAGAAGACAGGGGGCAAGCACTGAAGCTTTCTTT
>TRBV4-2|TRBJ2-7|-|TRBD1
CASSQGQELYEQYF
TGTGCCAGCAGCCAGGGACAGGAACTGTACGAGCAGTACTTC
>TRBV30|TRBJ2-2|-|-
CAWRAGLTGELFF
TGTGCCTGGAGAGCAGGGTTAACCGGGGAGCTGTTTTTT
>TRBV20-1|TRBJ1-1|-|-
CSATGDTEAFF
TGCAGTGCTACAGGGGACACTGAAGCTTTCTTT
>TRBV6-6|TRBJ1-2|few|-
CASSYVGANYGYTF
TGTGCCAGCAGTTACGTTGGAGCTAACTATGGCTACACCTTC
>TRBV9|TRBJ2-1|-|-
CASSAPGTSYNEQFF
TGTGCCAGCAGCGCTCCCGGGACTTCCTACAATGAGCAGTTCTTC
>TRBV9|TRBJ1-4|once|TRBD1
CASSVGTGGTVTNEKLFF
TGTGCCAGCAGCGTAGGCACAGGGGGCACGGTAACTAATGAAAAACTGTTTTTT
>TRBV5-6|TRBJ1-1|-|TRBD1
CASSLRVTGVGHTEAFF
TGTGCCAGCAGCCTTAGGGTGACAGGGGTCGGCCACACTGAAGCTTTCTTT
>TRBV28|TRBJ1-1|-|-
CASSPGLRQEAFF
TGTGCCAGCAGTCCGGGCTTGAGACAGGAAGCTTTCTTT
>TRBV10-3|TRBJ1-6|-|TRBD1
CAISPGQDRNSPLHF
TGTGCCATCAGTCCGGGACAGGACCGTAATTCACCCCTCCACTTT
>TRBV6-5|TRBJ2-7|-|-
CASSYDSAGEQYF
TGTGCCAGCAGTTACGACTCCGCGGGGGAGCAGTACTTC
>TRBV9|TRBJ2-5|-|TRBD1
CASSTRTGRETQYF
TGTGCCAGCAGCACACGGACAGGGCGAGAGACCCAGTACTTC
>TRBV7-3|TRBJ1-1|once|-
CASSAYTPPTEAFF
TGTGCCAGCAGCGCATACACGCCCCCCACTGAAGCTTTCTTT
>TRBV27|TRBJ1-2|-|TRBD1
CASSWPDRPDGYTF
TGTGCCAGCAGTTGGCCGGACAGGCCCGATGGCTACACCTTC
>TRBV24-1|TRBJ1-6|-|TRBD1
CATSDITSGTDILTYNSPLHF
TGTGCCACCAGTGATATTACTAGCGGGACAGATATTCTCACATATAATTCACCCCTCCACTTT
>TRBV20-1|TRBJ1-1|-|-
CSARAGAEAFF
TGCAGTGCTAGGGCCGGGGCTGAAGCTTTCTTT
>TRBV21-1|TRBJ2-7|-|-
CASSKALQGASEQYF
TGTGCCAGCAGCAAAGCGTTACAGGGGGCGTCCGAGCAGTACTTC
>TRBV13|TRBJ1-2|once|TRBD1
CASSLSGQGAAFDGYTF
TGTGCCAGCAGTCTATCGGGACAGGGGGCCGCATTCGATGGCTACACCTTC
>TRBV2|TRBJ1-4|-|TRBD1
CASSPWDRGEKLFF
TGTGCCAGCAGCCCTTGGGACAGGGGTGAAAAACTGTTTTTT
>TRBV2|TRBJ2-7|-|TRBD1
CASRGDRQIPEQYF
TGTGCCAGCAGGGGGGACAGGCAGATCCCCGAGCAGTACTTC
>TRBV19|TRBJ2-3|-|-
CASSMGGASTDTQYF
TGTGCCAGTAGTATGGGGGGAGCTAGCACAGATACGCAGTATTTT
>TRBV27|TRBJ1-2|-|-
CASSLAADYGYTF
TGTGCCAGCAGTTTGGCGGCGGACTATGGCTACACCTTC
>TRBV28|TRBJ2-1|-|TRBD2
CASSYQTSGSILGEQFF
TGTGCCAGCAGTTATCAGACTAGCGGGAGTATACTTGGAGAGCAGTTCTTC
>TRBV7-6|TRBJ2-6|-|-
CASSLNRAGANVLTF
TGTGCCAGCAGCCTAAACAGGGCCGGGGCCAACGTCCTGACTTTC
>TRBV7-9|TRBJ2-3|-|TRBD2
CASSLGLAGGDTQYF
TGTGCCAGCAGCTTAGGCCTAGCGGGGGGAGATACGCAGTATTTT
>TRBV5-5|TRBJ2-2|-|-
CASSFRRENTGELFF
TGTGCCAGCAGCTTCCGCAGGGAAAACACCGGGGAGCTGTTTTTT
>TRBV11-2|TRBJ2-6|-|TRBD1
CASSAEPGQQYTGANVLTF
TGTGCCAGCAGCGCAGAACCGGGACAGCAATATACTGGGGCCAACGTCCTGACTTTC
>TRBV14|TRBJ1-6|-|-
CASSHSSYNSPLHF
TGTGCCAGCAGCCATAGCTCCTATAATTCACCCCTCCACTTT
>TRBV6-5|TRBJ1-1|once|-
CASNSPNTEAFF
TGTGCCAGCAACAGCCCGAACACTGAAGCTTTCTTT
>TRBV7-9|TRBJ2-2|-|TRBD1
CASSGQGGSRELFF
TGTGCCAGCAGCGGACAGGGCGGTTCCAGGGAGCTGTTTTTT
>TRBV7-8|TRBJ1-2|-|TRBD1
CASSLAGTGWKYGYTF
TGTGCCAGCAGCTTAGCCGGGACAGGGTGGAAATATGGCTACACCTTC
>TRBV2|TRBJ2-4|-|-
CASSEWQPLGDIQYF
TGTGCCAGCAGTGAGTGGCAGCCCCTAGGGGACATTCAGTACTTC
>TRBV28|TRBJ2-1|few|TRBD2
CASSLSPGTSGSRGGEQFF
TGTGCCAGCAGTTTATCTCCCGGGACTAGCGGGAGCAGGGGTGGTGAGCAGTTCTTC
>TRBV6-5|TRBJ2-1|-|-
CAITPTESYNEQFF
TGTGCCATTACCCCAACGGAGTCCTACAATGAGCAGTTCTTC
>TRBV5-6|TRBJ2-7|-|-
CASTSFGSEQYF
TGTGCCAGCACGTCTTTCGGTTCCGAGCAGTACTTC
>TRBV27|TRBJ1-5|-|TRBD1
CASSQYGQGLAQPQHF
TGTGCCAGCAGTCAATACGGACAGGGCCTAGCTCAGCCCCAGCATTTT
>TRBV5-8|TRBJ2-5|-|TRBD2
CASSLEGSLLAGGGRETQYF
TGTGCCAGCAGCTTGGAAGGGTCGCTTCTAGCGGGAGGGGGGAGAGAGACCCAGTACTTC
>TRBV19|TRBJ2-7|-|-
CASSKRQGRSYEQYF
TGTGCCAGTAGTAAGAGGCAGGGCCGCTCCTACGAGCAGTACTTC
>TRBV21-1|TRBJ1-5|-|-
CASSTSAVSNQPQHF
TGTGCCAGCAGCACAAGCGCGGTTAGCAATCAGCCCCAGCATTTT
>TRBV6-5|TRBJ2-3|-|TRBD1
CASSHTGESTDTQYF
TGTGCCAGCAGCCATACAGGGGAAAGCACAGATACGCAGTATTTT
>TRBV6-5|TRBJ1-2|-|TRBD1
CASSYYEGAYYGYTF
TGTGCCAGCAGTTACTATGAGGGGGCGTACTATGGCTACACCTTC
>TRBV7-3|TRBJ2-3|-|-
CASSPSWGLRLTDTQYF
TGTGCCAGCAGCCCCTCGTGGGGCCTTCGCTTAACAGATACGCAGTATTTT
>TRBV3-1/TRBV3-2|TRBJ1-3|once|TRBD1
CASLWTGGWTPGNTIYF
TGTGCCAGCCTTTGGACAGGGGGGTGGACGCCTGGAAACACCATATATTTT
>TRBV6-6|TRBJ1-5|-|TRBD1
CASTPDRDHQPQHF
TGTGCCAGCACCCCCGACAGGGACCATCAGCCCCAGCATTTT
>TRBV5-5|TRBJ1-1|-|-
CASSLTGKPRNTEAFF
TGTGCCAGCAGCTTGACAGGGAAACCGCGGAACACTGAAGCTTTCTTT
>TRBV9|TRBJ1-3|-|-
CASSVGAGSGNTIYF
TGTGCCAGCAGCGTAGGCGCCGGCTCTGGAAACACCATATATTTT
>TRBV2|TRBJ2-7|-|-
CASSEGTPGSFYEQYF
TGTGCCAGCAGTGAAGGGACACCCGGCTCCTTTTACGAGCAGTACTTC
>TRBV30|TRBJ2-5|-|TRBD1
CAWSVGSGQGFSQYF
TGTGCCTGGAGTGTAGGGTCAGGACAGGGGTTCTCCCAGTACTTC
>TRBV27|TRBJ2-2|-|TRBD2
CASRALGTSGITGELFF
TGTGCCAGCAGGGCCCTAGGGACTAGCGGGATAACCGGGGAGCTGTTTTTT
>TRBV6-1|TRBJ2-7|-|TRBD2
CASSEIPLAGADYEQYF
TGTGCCAGCAGTGAAATCCCTCTAGCGGGGGCAGATTACGAGCAGTACTTC
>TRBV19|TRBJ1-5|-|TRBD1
CASRPGTGGRQPQHF
TGTGCCAGTAGACCCGGGACAGGGGGACGTCAGCCCCAGCATTTT
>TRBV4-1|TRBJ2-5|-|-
CASSHPKSSYQETQYF
TGCGCCAGCAGCCACCCGAAAAGCTCGTACCAAGAGACCCAGTACTTC
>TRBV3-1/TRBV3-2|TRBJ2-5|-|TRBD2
CASSPSAGGLFETQYF
TGTGCCAGCAGCCCTTCAGCGGGGGGGCTTTTTGAGACCCAGTACTTC
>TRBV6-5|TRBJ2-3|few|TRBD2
CASSHSSGGSDTQYF
TGTGCCAGCAGTCATTCTAGCGGGGGGTCAGATACGCAGTATTTT